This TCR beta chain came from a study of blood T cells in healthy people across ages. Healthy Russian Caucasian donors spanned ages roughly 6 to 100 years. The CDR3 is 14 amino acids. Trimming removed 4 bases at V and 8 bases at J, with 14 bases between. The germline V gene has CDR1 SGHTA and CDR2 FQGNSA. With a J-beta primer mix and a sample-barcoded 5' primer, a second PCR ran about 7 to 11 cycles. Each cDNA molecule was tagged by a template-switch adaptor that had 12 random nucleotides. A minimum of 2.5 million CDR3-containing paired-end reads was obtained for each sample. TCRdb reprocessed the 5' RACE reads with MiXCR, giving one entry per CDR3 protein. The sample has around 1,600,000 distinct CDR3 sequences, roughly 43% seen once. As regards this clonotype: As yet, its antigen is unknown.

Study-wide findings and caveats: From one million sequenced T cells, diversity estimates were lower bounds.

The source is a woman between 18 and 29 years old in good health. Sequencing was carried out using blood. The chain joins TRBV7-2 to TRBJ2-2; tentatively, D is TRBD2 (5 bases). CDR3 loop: CASSYAAVLGELFF. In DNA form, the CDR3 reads TGTGCCAGCAGCTATGCAGCGGTATTGGGGGAGCTGTTTTTT.